This passage covers 14 T cell receptor beta chains from one sample sequenced in a study of T cells in Graves' hyperthyroidism and ophthalmopathy. RNA transcripts yielded amplified TCR beta CDR3 regions. The HTBI primer set was used in a first-round RT-PCR of the TCR CDR3. From the multiplex PCR reads, TCRdb called clonotypes with MiXCR, one entry per CDR3 protein. The sample contains approximately 510,000 distinct CDR3 sequences, less than 25% of which appear only once. Sequenced: blood. These receptors all come from a man aged 18 to 35 with Graves' hyperthyroidism.

Many counts were recorded for this clonotype. This chain links TRBV9 with TRBJ1-5; D is unclear. Germline loops: CDR1 SGDLS, CDR2 YYNGEE. V lost 4 bases, J lost 5 bases, and 7 bases lay in between. This CDR3 comprises 12 residues. The CDR3 DNA reads TGTGCCAGCAGCCGGCTAGATCAGCCCCAGCATTTT. This sequence encodes CASSRLDQPQHF.

Ten or more counts support this clonotype. CDR3: CASSESGGYGYTF. The CDR3, as DNA: TGTGCCAGCAGTGAATCAGGGGGCTATGGCTACACCTTC. The chain has TRBV6-1 and TRBJ1-2; 7 positions agree with TRBD1. V lost 2 bases to trimming and J lost 4 bases; unmatched junction nucleotides: 1. Per the germline V gene, CDR1 is MNHNS and CDR2 is SASEGT. This CDR3 has 13 amino acids.

This clonotype was detected ten times or more. The chain couples TRBV5-1 to TRBJ2-5; possible D gene TRBD1, 6 bases. Per the germline V gene, CDR1 is SGHRS and CDR2 is YFSETQ. V shed 3 bases and J shed 2 bases, with 20 bases lying between them. CDR3 size: 17 residues. CDR3 in DNA: TGCGCCAGCAGCTCTCCGAAGAGGGACAACAGGCAAGAGACCCAGTACTTC. Translated: CASSSPKRDNRQETQYF.

The sample holds a few counts of this clonotype. V usage is TRBV6-4 and J usage is TRBJ2-7; maybe TRBD2 (5 bases). The CDR3 consists of 14 residues. Trimming removed 6 bases from V and 2 bases from J, with 14 bases in between. Germline V lookup: CDR1 MRHNA, CDR2 SNTAGT. CDR3 sequence: CASSTQDGAYEQYF. The DNA for the CDR3 is TGTGCCAGCAGCACCCAGGACGGGGCCTACGAGCAGTACTTC.

This clonotype appeared many times. This chain's CDR3 is CAISEDREQYF. The DNA of the CDR3 is TGTGCCATCAGTGAGGACAGGGAACAGTACTTC. The chain combines TRBV10-3 with TRBJ2-7, with TRBD1 matching over 7 bases. Germline V CDR1 and CDR2: ENHRY, SYGVKD. There are 11 residues in the CDR3. The trim removed 2 bases at V and 10 bases at J, leaving 2 bases unmatched.

The sample holds a few counts of this clonotype. The chain combines TRBV5-5 with TRBJ1-1, with D hard to call. This CDR3 spans 12 amino acids. V was cut by 4 bases and J by 5 bases, with 9 bases left in between. CDR1 and CDR2 from the germline V gene are SGHKS and YYEKEE (reference sequence). The CDR3 reads CASSRVATEAFF. The CDR3 coding sequence is TGTGCCAGCAGCCGGGTAGCGACTGAAGCTTTCTTT.

This clonotype was found a few times. The CDR3 protein is CASSGPFDTGELFF. The CDR3 region has the DNA TGTGCCAGCAGCGGACCGTTTGACACCGGGGAGCTGTTTTTT. The chain recombines TRBV12-3 or TRBV12-4 with TRBJ2-2; D is unclear. The CDR3 covers 14 residues. Trimming shortened V by 6 bases and J by 3 bases, and 11 bases separated the two germline ends.

This clonotype was observed at least ten times. CDR3 nucleotides: TGTGCCAGCAGCTTAGCCCCGACCGGGTCTGGAAACACCATATATTTT. Protein: CASSLAPTGSGNTIYF. This chain connects TRBV7-2 to TRBJ1-3, with D unresolved. The CDR3 contains 16 residues. V dropped 0 bases and J dropped 1 base, with 10 bases sitting between them. From germline, CDR1 is SGHTA and CDR2 FQGNSA.

This clonotype was counted many times. This chain uses TRBV5-8 with TRBJ1-3; D is ambiguous. CDR1 and CDR2 from the germline V gene are SGHTS and YDEGEE. With 3 bases removed from V and 8 bases from J, the gap between germline ends came to 6 bases. This CDR3 is 11 amino acids long. CDR3 DNA sequence: TGTGCCAGCAGCTACCTCGACACCATATATTTT. Its protein product is CASSYLDTIYF.

This clonotype was counted only a few times. The genes are TRBV28 and TRBJ1-6; the D is unclear. Trimming took 3 bases from V and 7 from J, leaving 10 bases between them. This CDR3 region has 14 residues. Germline CDR1 and CDR2: MDHEN and SYDVKM. The CDR3 region has the DNA TGTGCCAGCAGTTTGACGGGCCTGAATTCACCCCTCCACTTT. Encoded protein: CASSLTGLNSPLHF.

This clonotype was observed many times. This sequence joins TRBV29-1 and TRBJ2-5; perhaps TRBD2 as D (6 bases). Looked up from germline, CDR1 is SQVTM and CDR2 is ANQGSEA. The CDR3 covers 12 residues. V gave up 4 bases and J gave up 5 bases, with 11 bases separating them. The CDR3 nucleotides are TGCAGCGTTGCTACGGGGGAGGAGACCCAGTACTTC. Translated, it gives CSVATGEETQYF.

This clonotype has more than one count but fewer than ten. The chain recombines TRBV14 with TRBJ1-2; D is perhaps TRBD1 (5 bases). V was trimmed by 6 bases and J by 4 bases, leaving 18 bases between them. The germline V gene has CDR1 SGHDN and CDR2 FVKESK. The CDR3 is made up of 15 amino acids. The CDR3 here is CASSSSRQGSYGYTF. CDR3 DNA sequence: TGTGCCAGCAGTTCCTCCCGCCAGGGCAGCTATGGCTACACCTTC.

This clonotype was found many times. The chain links TRBV2 to TRBJ1-5; no definite D call. Germline assignment: CDR1 SNHLY and CDR2 FYNNEI. The ends were cut back, 4 bases at V and 7 bases at J, with 8 bases in the middle. CDR3 length equals 12 residues. The DNA of the CDR3 is TGTGCCAGCAGTGGGGCCGACCAGCCCCAGCATTTT. Its protein is CASSGADQPQHF.

This clonotype was detected many times. This chain joins TRBV20-1 and TRBJ1-2, with 9 bases matching TRBD1. Losses at the gene ends were 2 bases for V and 8 bases for J; bases not matched to a gene: 9. Looked up from germline, CDR1 is DFQATT and CDR2 is SNEGSKA (reference sequence). This CDR3 is 14 amino acids long. CDR3 DNA sequence: TGCAGTGCTAGATTGGGACAGGGTGCCGGGGGCTACACCTTC. This codes for CSARLGQGAGGYTF.